Sequencing of this T cell receptor (beta chain) was carried out in a study of cytomegalovirus exposure and HLA in healthy donors. The table lists this clone with a count of one. Germline V lookup: CDR1 SGHVS, CDR2 FQNEAQ. The CDR3 is 16 residues long. Trimming stripped 6 bases from V and 9 bases from J, with 26 bases between. PCR amplification relied on 60 Vbeta primers (plus 13 Jbeta primers). Sequenced by immunoSEQ multiplex PCR; TCRdb stores in-frame clones only, minus some. The sample lists about 99,000 clones, around 80% seen once, with approximately 1.5% in the top ten. Sequenced material: PBMCs. The chain joins TRBV7-8 to TRBJ2-5; a possible D gene is TRBD2 (5 bases). This sequence originates from a woman in her 40s in good health and CMV-seronegative. CDR3 loop: CASSATPGTRELAQYF. The CDR3 bases are TGTGCCAGCAGTGCGACCCCGGGAACGAGGGAGTTGGCCCAGTACTTC. The whole variable domain, filled in from reference TRBV7-8 and TRBJ2-5, reads GAGVSQSPRYKVAKRGQDVALRCDPISGHVSLFWYQQALGQGPEFLTYFQNEAQLDKSGLPSDRFFAERPEGSVSTLKIQRTQQEDSAVYLCASSATPGTRELAQYFGPGTRLLVL.